Following are 10 T cell receptor beta chains from one sample sequenced in a study of blood T cell repertoires in COVID-19. TCRdb's copy holds only in-frame clones and misses some; the assay was immunoSEQ multiplex PCR. Altogether fewer than 110,000 clones are present, more than 85% being singletons, with the ten largest covering 5% to 7.5%. The sequenced sample was peripheral blood. These receptor sequences come from a human donor in a cohort sampled during active COVID-19.

V gene TRBV7-3 combines with J gene TRBJ2-7; no reliable D call. This CDR3 is 15 amino acids long. Trimming removed 5 bases at V and 0 bases at J, with 14 bases between. Per germline, CDR1 SGHTA and CDR2 FQGTGA. The CDR3 DNA sequence: TGTGCCAGCAGCGCACCCGGCGCAGGCTCCTACGAGCAGTACTTC. This encodes CASSAPGAGSYEQYF.

The chain recombines TRBV30 with TRBJ2-2, with TRBD2 as a possible D gene (6 bases). Looked up from germline, CDR1 is GTSNPN and CDR2 is SVGIG (reference sequence). V gave up 2 bases and J gave up 4 bases, with 11 bases separating them. This CDR3 region has 14 residues. The CDR3 sequence: CAWSWRGGTGELFF. Written as DNA, the CDR3 is TGTGCCTGGAGTTGGAGGGGCGGCACCGGGGAGCTGTTTTTT.

V is TRBV28 and J is TRBJ1-1; 10 bases are a match to TRBD1. The V segment lost 8 bases and the J segment 3 bases; nucleotides outside the gene matches: 9. CDR1 is MDHEN, CDR2 SYDVKM, per germline. The CDR3 extends over 15 amino acids. The CDR3 protein is CASRGTGVRHTEAFF. CDR3 nucleotides: TGTGCCAGCCGAGGGACAGGGGTTCGTCACACTGAAGCTTTCTTT.

The chain recombines TRBV28 with TRBJ2-1; a possible D gene is TRBD2 (6 bases). The CDR3 spans 13 residues. Looked up from germline, CDR1 is MDHEN and CDR2 is SYDVKM. The V gene lost 7 bases and the J gene lost 2 bases, with 9 bases spanning the gap. The CDR3 DNA reads as TGTGCCAGCAAGGAGGGACCCTACAATGAGCAGTTCTTC. This codes for CASKEGPYNEQFF. The whole variable domain, filled in from reference TRBV28 and TRBJ2-1, reads DVKVTQSSRYLVKRTGEKVFLECVQDMDHENMFWYRQDPGLGLRLIYFSYDVKMKEKGDIPEGYSVSREKKERFSLILESASTNQTSMYLCASKEGPYNEQFFGPGTRLTVL.

The chain has TRBV7-9 and TRBJ2-3; TRBD1 agrees at 8 bases. This CDR3 contains 13 residues. V shed 3 bases and J 6 bases; nucleotides not matched to a gene: 2. The germline gives CDR1 SEHNR, CDR2 FQNEAQ (reference sequence). CDR3 loop: CASSFTGGDTQYF. Here the CDR3 DNA reads TGTGCCAGCAGCTTTACAGGGGGTGATACGCAGTATTTT. Filled out from reference TRBV7-9 and TRBJ2-3, the complete variable domain reads DTGVSQNPRHKITKRGQNVTFRCDPISEHNRLYWYRQTLGQGPEFLTYFQNEAQLEKSRLLSDRFSAERPKGSFSTLEIQRTEQGDSAMYLCASSFTGGDTQYFGPGTRLTVL.

This clone appeared once. The genes are TRBV2 and TRBJ1-1; D call uncertain. Trimming removed 5 bases at V and 4 bases at J, with 17 bases between. Germline V gene lookup returns CDR1 SNHLY and CDR2 FYNNEI. The CDR3 is 15 residues long. CDR3 in amino acids: CASSFGPPRGTEAFF. The CDR3 DNA reads as TGTGCCAGCAGTTTTGGTCCGCCGAGAGGCACTGAAGCTTTCTTT.

This clone came up once. V is TRBV5-1 and J is TRBJ2-5; TRBD2 matches 7 bases. The ends lost 0 bases at V and 5 bases at J; junction bases unmatched: 7. The CDR3 contains 15 residues. In germline, CDR1 is SGHRS, CDR2 YFSETQ. CDR3 nucleotide sequence: TGCGCCAGCAGCTTGGGGGCGGCGGGAGTGGAGACCCAGTACTTC. Encoded protein: CASSLGAAGVETQYF.

This rearrangement joins TRBV7-9 to TRBJ2-7, with 7 nucleotides matching TRBD1. V shed 5 bases and J 4 bases; nucleotides not matched to a gene: 2. This CDR3 is built from 12 residues. Looked up from germline, CDR1 is SEHNR and CDR2 is FQNEAQ (reference sequence). CDR3: CASSKTGYEQYF. CDR3 coding DNA: TGTGCCAGCAGCAAGACAGGGTACGAGCAGTACTTC.

This chain connects TRBV20-1 to TRBJ2-1; 9 nucleotides match TRBD2. This CDR3 contains 15 residues. V shed 3 bases, J shed 8 bases, and the junction held 11 bases outside the gene matches. From germline, CDR1 is DFQATT and CDR2 SNEGSKA (reference sequence). CDR3 loop: CSASLAGASSDEQFF. DNA of the CDR3: TGCAGTGCTAGTTTAGCGGGGGCTAGTAGCGATGAGCAGTTCTTC.

A few counts support this clone. This sequence joins TRBV4-1 and TRBJ2-7, with 7 positions matching TRBD1. The CDR3 spans 16 residues. The ends lost 3 bases at V and 5 bases at J; junction bases unmatched: 13. Germline V gene lookup returns CDR1 MGHRA and CDR2 YSYEKL. The CDR3 sequence: CASSHSPRQGIDEQYF. The CDR3 nucleotides are TGCGCCAGCAGCCATTCTCCGAGACAGGGTATCGACGAGCAGTACTTC.